These 21 T cell receptor beta chains originate from one sample sequenced in a study of cytotoxic CD8 clonotypes in ibrutinib-treated CLL. Clones were sequenced by immunoSEQ multiplex PCR, and TCRdb holds only the in-frame ones, with some missing. The sample holds approximately 74,000 clones, 75% to 85% seen once. The sequencing used PBMCs, collected at disease progression, from a patient treated with ibrutinib. Source of these receptors: a human donor with chronic lymphocytic leukemia.

V and J are TRBV5-1 and TRBJ2-5; 13 bases match TRBD2. This CDR3 has 16 residues. Trimming cost V 4 bases and J 4 bases; bases outside gene matches: 7. CDR1 is SGHRS, CDR2 YFSETQ, per germline. The CDR3 region has the DNA TGCGCCAGCAGCATCGGACTAGCGGGAGAGGGAGAGACCCAGTACTTC. Its translation: CASSIGLAGEGETQYF.

V gene TRBV5-1 combines with J gene TRBJ2-1; D is uncertain. The germline V and J ends were trimmed by 0 bases and 7 bases, with 5 bases remaining between them. This CDR3 is 12 amino acids long. Germline V CDR1 and CDR2: SGHRS, YFSETQ. This CDR3 is CASSLDRNEQFF. The CDR3 region has the DNA TGCGCCAGCAGCTTGGATAGGAATGAGCAGTTCTTC.

This clone was counted a few times. The rearrangement uses TRBV27 and TRBJ2-1; the match to TRBD2 covers 7 bases. The CDR3 runs to 16 residues. CDR1 and CDR2 (germline): MNHEY, SMNVEV (reference sequence). Unmatched junction bases numbered 2, after V lost 0 bases and J lost 0 bases. CDR3 residues: CASSLSGGSSYNEQFF. DNA for the CDR3: TGTGCCAGCAGTTTATCGGGGGGGAGCTCCTACAATGAGCAGTTCTTC.

This chain uses TRBV6-1 with TRBJ1-2; tentative D call: TRBD1 (5 bases). CDR3 length: 13 amino acids. The germline CDR1 and CDR2 sequences are MNHNS and SASEGT. V lost 6 bases, J lost 5 bases, and 13 bases lay in between. CDR3 residues: CASSQGVLYGYTF. The CDR3 DNA reads TGTGCCAGCAGCCAAGGGGTTTTGTATGGCTACACCTTC.

The V gene is TRBV18, the J gene TRBJ2-1; 7 bases align to TRBD2. V shed 4 bases, J shed 10 bases, and the junction held 7 bases outside the gene matches. CDR1 and CDR2 from the germline V gene are KGHSH and LQKENI. The CDR3 is made up of 13 amino acids. The CDR3 protein is CASSQDAGDEQFF. CDR3 bases: TGTGCCAGCTCACAAGACGCGGGGGACGAGCAGTTCTTC.

This clone has a handful of counts. J is TRBJ1-2 and V is TRBV2; weak D call: TRBD1 (6 bases). The V gene's germline CDR1 is SNHLY and CDR2 FYNNEI. Trimming took off 6 bases at V and 2 bases at J, with 13 bases between the two ends. The CDR3 covers 14 residues. This CDR3 is CASRGTGKNYGYTF. The CDR3 nucleotides are TGTGCCAGCAGGGGTACAGGGAAGAACTATGGCTACACCTTC.

This clone was counted only a few times. The rearrangement joins TRBV4-2 to TRBJ1-2; D is unresolved. The CDR3 is 17 amino acids. The V gene's germline CDR1 is LGHNA and CDR2 YNFKEQ. V shed 2 bases and J shed 5 bases, with 21 bases lying between them. As DNA, the CDR3 is TGTGCCAGCAGCCAACTGGACGGGATTGTGGATACTTATGGCTACACCTTC. It specifies CASSQLDGIVDTYGYTF.

The gene calls are TRBV6-1 and TRBJ2-3; 11 nucleotides agree with TRBD2. Germline CDR1 reads MNHNS; CDR2 reads SASEGT. V was pared by 5 bases and J by 1 base, with 2 bases of the junction left unmatched. This CDR3 is built from 15 residues. The CDR3 sequence is CASSILAGGTDTQYF. CDR3 coding DNA: TGTGCCAGCAGTATACTAGCGGGGGGCACAGATACGCAGTATTTT.

This clone showed up just once. The chain links TRBV27 to TRBJ2-5; TRBD1 aligns across 8 bases. The tail of the sequence fits TRBJ2-7 better, so the J call may be wrong. The CDR3 runs 15 residues. Germline V gene sequence: CDR1 MNHEY, CDR2 SMNVEV (reference sequence). The CDR3: CASSSRAAGGGEQYF. CDR3 sequence (DNA): TGTGCCAGCAGCTCCCGAGCGGCAGGGGGCGGCGAGCAGTACTTC.

The chain is built from TRBV25-1 and TRBJ2-7; D not resolved. The germline V gene encodes CDR1 MGHDK and CDR2 SYGVNS. Trimming stripped 3 bases from V and 4 bases from J, with 7 bases between. CDR3 length: 12 residues. CDR3 in DNA: TGTGCCAGCAGTGACCGAAAATACGAGCAGTACTTC. Amino acids: CASSDRKYEQYF.

This chain uses TRBV19 with TRBJ2-2; 9 bases agree with TRBD2. J was trimmed by 6 bases and V by 5 bases; bases with no gene match: 7. Germline CDR1 is LNHDA and CDR2 is SQIVND (reference sequence). This CDR3 contains 15 residues. DNA for the CDR3: TGTGCCAGTAGTCTTGGTAGCGGGAGAGCCGGGGAGCTGTTTTTT. It codes for CASSLGSGRAGELFF. Variable domain in full (rest from reference TRBV19 and TRBJ2-2): DGGITQSPKYLFRKEGQNVTLSCEQNLNHDAMYWYRQDPGQGLRLIYYSQIVNDFQKGDIAEGYSVSREKKESFPLTVTSAQKNPTAFYLCASSLGSGRAGELFFGEGSRLTVL.

The genes are TRBV10-3 and TRBJ1-2; 7 nucleotides align to TRBD1. CDR3 length: 14 amino acids. The germline V gene encodes CDR1 ENHRY and CDR2 SYGVKD. V lost 0 bases and J lost 4; bases outside the gene matches: 2. The CDR3 loop reads CAISESDRLYGYTF. The CDR3 DNA reads as TGTGCCATCAGTGAGTCGGACAGGCTCTATGGCTACACCTTC.

V usage is TRBV19 and J usage is TRBJ2-7; D may be TRBD2 (5 bases). This CDR3 contains 13 residues. Germline lookup yields CDR1 LNHDA and CDR2 SQIVND (reference sequence). With 5 bases removed from V and 0 bases from J, the gap between germline ends came to 8 bases. The CDR3 spells CASSQGSSYEQYF. CDR3 nucleotides: TGTGCCAGTAGTCAAGGGAGCTCCTACGAGCAGTACTTC.

This rearrangement joins TRBV30 to TRBJ1-1; possibly TRBD1 for D (5 bases). Trimming removed 0 bases from V and 0 bases from J, with 11 bases in between. From germline, CDR1 is GTSNPN and CDR2 SVGIG (reference sequence). The CDR3 spans 15 residues. CDR3 nucleotide sequence: TGTGCCTGGAGTGTACGGGGCAGTTTGAACACTGAAGCTTTCTTT. As protein: CAWSVRGSLNTEAFF.

J is TRBJ2-5 and V is TRBV5-1; TRBD2 aligns across 9 bases. This CDR3 is built from 16 residues. CDR1 and CDR2 from the germline V gene are SGHRS and YFSETQ. The V and J ends lost 0 bases and 1 base, in that order; junction bases with no gene match: 4. CDR3 DNA sequence: TGCGCCAGCAGCTTGGTAGCGGGAGTTCTCCAAGAGACCCAGTACTTC. It codes for CASSLVAGVLQETQYF.

The rearrangement joins TRBV5-5 to TRBJ2-7, with D maybe TRBD2 (6 bases). There are 14 residues in the CDR3. Trimming shortened V by 6 bases and J by 3 bases, and 16 bases separated the two germline ends. Germline assignment: CDR1 SGHKS and CDR2 YYEKEE (reference sequence). The DNA of the CDR3 is TGTGCCAGCACCTACGGGGGTTGGGACTACGAGCAGTACTTC. This codes for CASTYGGWDYEQYF.

The chain recombines TRBV6-5 with TRBJ2-7, with D maybe TRBD2 (5 bases). Trimming pared 5 bases from V and 2 bases from J, leaving 10 bases between. CDR3 size: 13 residues. The V gene's germline CDR1 is MNHEY and CDR2 SVGAGI. The CDR3 here is CASSPGNTYEQYF. The CDR3 coding sequence is TGTGCCAGCAGTCCCGGGAACACCTACGAGCAGTACTTC.

This rearrangement joins TRBV10-2 to TRBJ2-7, with D perhaps TRBD1 (6 bases). V shed 2 bases and J shed 6 bases, with 17 bases lying between them. CDR1 is WSHSY and CDR2 is SAAADI in the germline V gene. The CDR3 spans 15 residues. Here the CDR3 DNA reads TGCGCCAGCAGTGAGCCCGCACAGGGATTGGGCGAGCAGTACTTC. It yields the protein CASSEPAQGLGEQYF.

The chain employs TRBV10-1 and TRBJ2-2; D is possibly TRBD2 (6 bases). The CDR3 totals 14 residues. The V end lost 6 bases, the J end lost 5 bases, and 13 bases lay between the germline ends. CDR1 and CDR2 (germline): WNHNN, SYGVQD (reference sequence). CDR3 DNA: TGCGCCAGCAGGCCGGGAGAAGAGACCGGGGAGCTGTTTTTT. This translates into CASRPGEETGELFF.

The chain has TRBV30 and TRBJ1-4, with D maybe TRBD1 (6 bases). The V gene's germline CDR1 is GTSNPN and CDR2 SVGIG (reference sequence). The CDR3 spans 15 residues. Trimming removed 0 bases from V and 4 bases from J, with 12 bases in between. The CDR3 protein is CAWSVLGQLNEKLFF. For the CDR3, the DNA is TGTGCCTGGAGTGTACTCGGACAGCTTAATGAAAAACTGTTTTTT.

This clone was counted only a few times. The chain couples TRBV5-4 to TRBJ1-6; tentative D call: TRBD1 (5 bases). Trimming cost V 2 bases and J 9 bases, with 15 bases left between them. Germline CDR1 reads SGHNT; CDR2 reads YYREEE (reference sequence). The CDR3 consists of 15 residues. The CDR3 sequence: CASSFVGFRASPLHF. The CDR3 DNA reads as TGTGCCAGCAGCTTTGTTGGGTTCAGGGCTTCACCCCTCCACTTT.